This T cell receptor beta chain was recorded in a study of cytomegalovirus exposure and HLA in healthy donors. About this clone itself: Its antigen is not known.

V was cut by 2 bases and J by 3 bases, with 6 bases left in between. CDR1 and CDR2 from the germline V gene are SGHDT and YYEEEE. CDR3 length: 13 residues. Overall study findings and caveats: Most TCR sequences were uncommon, yet certain public TCRs appeared in many donors. Upon later analysis, HLA-associated TCR beta chains proved more clonally expanded than other, equally common chains. Cytomegalovirus-associated TCR beta chains were listed, numbering 150 to 200.

The study ran its PCR with 60 Vbeta and 13 Jbeta primers. Using immunoSEQ multiplex PCR, the repertoire was profiled, and TCRdb retains in-frame clones only, with some absent. The table records around 150,000 clones, over 80% of them present only once. Healthy bone marrow donors made up the donors. The specimen sequenced was PBMCs. The V and J genes are TRBV5-6 and TRBJ2-1; a possible D gene is TRBD1 (5 bases). The clonotype was recovered from a woman under 30 in good health and CMV-seronegative. In DNA form, the CDR3 reads TGTGCCAGCAGCTTTCAGGGCTACAATGAGCAGTTCTTC. This gives the protein CASSFQGYNEQFF.